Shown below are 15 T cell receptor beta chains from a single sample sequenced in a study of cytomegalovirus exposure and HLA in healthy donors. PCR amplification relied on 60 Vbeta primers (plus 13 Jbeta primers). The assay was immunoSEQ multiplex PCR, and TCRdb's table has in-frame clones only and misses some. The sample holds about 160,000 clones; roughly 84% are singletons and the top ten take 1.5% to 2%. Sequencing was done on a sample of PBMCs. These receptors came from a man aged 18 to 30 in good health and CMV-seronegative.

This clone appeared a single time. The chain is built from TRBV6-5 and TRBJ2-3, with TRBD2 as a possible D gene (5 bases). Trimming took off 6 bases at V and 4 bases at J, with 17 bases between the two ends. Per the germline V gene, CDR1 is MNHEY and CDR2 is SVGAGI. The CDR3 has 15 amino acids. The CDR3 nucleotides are TGTGCCAGCAGCCCCCGTATACTAGGTTCAGATACGCAGTATTTT. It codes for CASSPRILGSDTQYF.

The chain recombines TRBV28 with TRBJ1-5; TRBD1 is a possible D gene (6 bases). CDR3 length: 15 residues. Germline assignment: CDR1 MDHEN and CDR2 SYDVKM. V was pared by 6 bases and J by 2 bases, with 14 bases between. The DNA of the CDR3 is TGTGCCAGCAGGTCAGGGGCAGGGGGCAATCAGCCCCAGCATTTT. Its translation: CASRSGAGGNQPQHF.

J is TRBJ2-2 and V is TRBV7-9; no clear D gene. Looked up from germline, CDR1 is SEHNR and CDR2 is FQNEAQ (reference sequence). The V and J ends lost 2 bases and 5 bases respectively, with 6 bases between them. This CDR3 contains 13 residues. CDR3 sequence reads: CASSLIQTGELFF. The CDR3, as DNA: TGTGCCAGCAGCTTAATTCAAACCGGGGAGCTGTTTTTT.

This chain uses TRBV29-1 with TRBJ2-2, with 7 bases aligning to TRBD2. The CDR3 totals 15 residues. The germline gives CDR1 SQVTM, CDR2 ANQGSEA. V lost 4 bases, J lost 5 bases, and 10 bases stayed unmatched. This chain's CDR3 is CSVAGLTPGTGELFF. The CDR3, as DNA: TGCAGCGTTGCGGGACTAACCCCGGGGACCGGGGAGCTGTTTTTT.

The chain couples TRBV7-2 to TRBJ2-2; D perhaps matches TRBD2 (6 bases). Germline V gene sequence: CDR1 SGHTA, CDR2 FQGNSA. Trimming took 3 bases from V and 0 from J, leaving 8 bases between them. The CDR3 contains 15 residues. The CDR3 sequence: CASSFGTPNTGELFF. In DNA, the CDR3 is TGTGCCAGCAGCTTCGGGACTCCGAACACCGGGGAGCTGTTTTTT.

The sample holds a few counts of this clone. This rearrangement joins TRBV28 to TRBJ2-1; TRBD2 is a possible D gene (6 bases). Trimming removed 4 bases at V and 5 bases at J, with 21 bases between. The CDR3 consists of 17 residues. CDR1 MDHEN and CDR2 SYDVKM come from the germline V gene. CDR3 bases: TGTGCCAGCAGTTCCGACCCCCGGGACTGGCGAGACAATGAGCAGTTCTTC. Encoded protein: CASSSDPRDWRDNEQFF. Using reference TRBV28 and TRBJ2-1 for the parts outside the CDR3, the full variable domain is DVKVTQSSRYLVKRTGEKVFLECVQDMDHENMFWYRQDPGLGLRLIYFSYDVKMKEKGDIPEGYSVSREKKERFSLILESASTNQTSMYLCASSSDPRDWRDNEQFFGPGTRLTVL.

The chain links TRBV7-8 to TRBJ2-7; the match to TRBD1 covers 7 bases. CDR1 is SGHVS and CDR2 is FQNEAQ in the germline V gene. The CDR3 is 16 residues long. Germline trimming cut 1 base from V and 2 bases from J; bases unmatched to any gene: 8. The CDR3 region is CASSLDSGQPAYEQYF. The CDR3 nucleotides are TGTGCCAGCAGCTTAGACTCGGGACAGCCGGCCTACGAGCAGTACTTC.

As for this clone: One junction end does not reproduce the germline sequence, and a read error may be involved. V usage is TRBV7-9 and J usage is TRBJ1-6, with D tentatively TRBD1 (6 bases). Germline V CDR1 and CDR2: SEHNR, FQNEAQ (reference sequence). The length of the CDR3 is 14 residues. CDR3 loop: CSSSLTTGDSPLHF. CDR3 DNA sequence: TGTTCCAGCAGCTTAACGACAGGCGATTCACCCCTCCACTTT. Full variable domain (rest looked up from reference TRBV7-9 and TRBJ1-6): DTGVSQNPRHKITKRGQNVTFRCDPISEHNRLYWYRQTLGQGPEFLTYFQNEAQLEKSRLLSDRFSAERPKGSFSTLEIQRTEQGDSAMYLCSSSLTTGDSPLHFGNGTRLTVT.

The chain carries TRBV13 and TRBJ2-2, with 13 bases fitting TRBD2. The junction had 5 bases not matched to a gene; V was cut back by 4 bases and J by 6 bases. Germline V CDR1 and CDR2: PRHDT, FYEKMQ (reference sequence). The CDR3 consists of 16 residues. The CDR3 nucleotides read TGTGCCAGCAGCTACGGACTAGCGGGAGCCGCCGGGGAGCTGTTTTTT. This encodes CASSYGLAGAAGELFF. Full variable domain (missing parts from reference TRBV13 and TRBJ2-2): AAGVIQSPRHLIKEKRETATLKCYPIPRHDTVYWYQQGPGQDPQFLISFYEKMQSDKGSIPDRFSAQQFSDYHSELNMSSLELGDSALYFCASSYGLAGAAGELFFGEGSRLTVL.

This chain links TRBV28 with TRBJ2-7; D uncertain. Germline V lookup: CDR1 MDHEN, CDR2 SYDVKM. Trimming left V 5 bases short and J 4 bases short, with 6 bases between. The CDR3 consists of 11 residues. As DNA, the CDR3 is TGTGCCAGCAGTCCTGCGTACGAGCAGTACTTC. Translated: CASSPAYEQYF. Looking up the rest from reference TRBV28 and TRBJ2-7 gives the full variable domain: DVKVTQSSRYLVKRTGEKVFLECVQDMDHENMFWYRQDPGLGLRLIYFSYDVKMKEKGDIPEGYSVSREKKERFSLILESASTNQTSMYLCASSPAYEQYFGPGTRLTVT.

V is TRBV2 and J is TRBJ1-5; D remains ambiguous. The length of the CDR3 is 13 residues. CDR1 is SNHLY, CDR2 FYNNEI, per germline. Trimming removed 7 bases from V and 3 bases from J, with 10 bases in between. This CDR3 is CASNRGVNQPQHF. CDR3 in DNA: TGTGCCAGCAACCGCGGGGTCAATCAGCCCCAGCATTTT.

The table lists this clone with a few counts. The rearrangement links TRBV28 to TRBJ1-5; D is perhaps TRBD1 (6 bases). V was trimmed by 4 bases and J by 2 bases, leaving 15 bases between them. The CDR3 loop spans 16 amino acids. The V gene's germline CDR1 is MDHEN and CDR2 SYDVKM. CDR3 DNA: TGTGCCAGCAGTTCTAAATACAGGGACCGCAATCAGCCCCAGCATTTT. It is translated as CASSSKYRDRNQPQHF.

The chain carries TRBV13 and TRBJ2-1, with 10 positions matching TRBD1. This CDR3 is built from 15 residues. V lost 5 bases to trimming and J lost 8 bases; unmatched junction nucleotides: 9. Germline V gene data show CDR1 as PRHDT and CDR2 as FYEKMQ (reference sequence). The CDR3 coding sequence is TGTGCCAGCAGCCCGCGGGACAGGGGATTATATGAGCAGTTCTTC. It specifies CASSPRDRGLYEQFF.

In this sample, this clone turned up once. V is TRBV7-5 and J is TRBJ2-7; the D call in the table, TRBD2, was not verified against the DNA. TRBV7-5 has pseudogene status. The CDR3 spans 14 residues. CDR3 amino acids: CVRSLDRLSYEQYF. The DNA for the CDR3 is TGTGTCAGAAGCTTAGACCGACTCTCCTACGAGCAGTACTTC.

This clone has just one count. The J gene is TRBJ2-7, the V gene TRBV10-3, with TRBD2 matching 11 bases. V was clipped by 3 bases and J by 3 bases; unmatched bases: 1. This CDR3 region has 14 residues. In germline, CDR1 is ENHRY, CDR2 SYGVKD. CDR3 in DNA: TGTGCCATCAGTGATAGCGGGGGGGACTACGAGCAGTACTTC. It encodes CAISDSGGDYEQYF.